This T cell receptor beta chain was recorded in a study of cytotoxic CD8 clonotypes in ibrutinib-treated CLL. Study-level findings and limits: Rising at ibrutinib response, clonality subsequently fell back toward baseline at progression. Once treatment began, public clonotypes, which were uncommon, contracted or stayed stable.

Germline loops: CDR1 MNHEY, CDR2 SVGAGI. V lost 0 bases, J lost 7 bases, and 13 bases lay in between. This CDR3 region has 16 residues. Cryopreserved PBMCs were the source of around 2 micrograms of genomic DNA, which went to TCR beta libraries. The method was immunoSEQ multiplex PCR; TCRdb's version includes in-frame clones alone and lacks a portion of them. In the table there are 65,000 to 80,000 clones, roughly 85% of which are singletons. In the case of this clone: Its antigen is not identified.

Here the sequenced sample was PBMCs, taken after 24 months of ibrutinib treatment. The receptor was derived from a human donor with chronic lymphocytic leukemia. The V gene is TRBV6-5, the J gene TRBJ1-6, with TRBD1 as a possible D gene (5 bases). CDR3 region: CASSYSLGPGNSPLHF. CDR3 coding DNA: TGTGCCAGCAGTTACTCTCTGGGGCCGGGAAATTCACCCCTCCACTTT.